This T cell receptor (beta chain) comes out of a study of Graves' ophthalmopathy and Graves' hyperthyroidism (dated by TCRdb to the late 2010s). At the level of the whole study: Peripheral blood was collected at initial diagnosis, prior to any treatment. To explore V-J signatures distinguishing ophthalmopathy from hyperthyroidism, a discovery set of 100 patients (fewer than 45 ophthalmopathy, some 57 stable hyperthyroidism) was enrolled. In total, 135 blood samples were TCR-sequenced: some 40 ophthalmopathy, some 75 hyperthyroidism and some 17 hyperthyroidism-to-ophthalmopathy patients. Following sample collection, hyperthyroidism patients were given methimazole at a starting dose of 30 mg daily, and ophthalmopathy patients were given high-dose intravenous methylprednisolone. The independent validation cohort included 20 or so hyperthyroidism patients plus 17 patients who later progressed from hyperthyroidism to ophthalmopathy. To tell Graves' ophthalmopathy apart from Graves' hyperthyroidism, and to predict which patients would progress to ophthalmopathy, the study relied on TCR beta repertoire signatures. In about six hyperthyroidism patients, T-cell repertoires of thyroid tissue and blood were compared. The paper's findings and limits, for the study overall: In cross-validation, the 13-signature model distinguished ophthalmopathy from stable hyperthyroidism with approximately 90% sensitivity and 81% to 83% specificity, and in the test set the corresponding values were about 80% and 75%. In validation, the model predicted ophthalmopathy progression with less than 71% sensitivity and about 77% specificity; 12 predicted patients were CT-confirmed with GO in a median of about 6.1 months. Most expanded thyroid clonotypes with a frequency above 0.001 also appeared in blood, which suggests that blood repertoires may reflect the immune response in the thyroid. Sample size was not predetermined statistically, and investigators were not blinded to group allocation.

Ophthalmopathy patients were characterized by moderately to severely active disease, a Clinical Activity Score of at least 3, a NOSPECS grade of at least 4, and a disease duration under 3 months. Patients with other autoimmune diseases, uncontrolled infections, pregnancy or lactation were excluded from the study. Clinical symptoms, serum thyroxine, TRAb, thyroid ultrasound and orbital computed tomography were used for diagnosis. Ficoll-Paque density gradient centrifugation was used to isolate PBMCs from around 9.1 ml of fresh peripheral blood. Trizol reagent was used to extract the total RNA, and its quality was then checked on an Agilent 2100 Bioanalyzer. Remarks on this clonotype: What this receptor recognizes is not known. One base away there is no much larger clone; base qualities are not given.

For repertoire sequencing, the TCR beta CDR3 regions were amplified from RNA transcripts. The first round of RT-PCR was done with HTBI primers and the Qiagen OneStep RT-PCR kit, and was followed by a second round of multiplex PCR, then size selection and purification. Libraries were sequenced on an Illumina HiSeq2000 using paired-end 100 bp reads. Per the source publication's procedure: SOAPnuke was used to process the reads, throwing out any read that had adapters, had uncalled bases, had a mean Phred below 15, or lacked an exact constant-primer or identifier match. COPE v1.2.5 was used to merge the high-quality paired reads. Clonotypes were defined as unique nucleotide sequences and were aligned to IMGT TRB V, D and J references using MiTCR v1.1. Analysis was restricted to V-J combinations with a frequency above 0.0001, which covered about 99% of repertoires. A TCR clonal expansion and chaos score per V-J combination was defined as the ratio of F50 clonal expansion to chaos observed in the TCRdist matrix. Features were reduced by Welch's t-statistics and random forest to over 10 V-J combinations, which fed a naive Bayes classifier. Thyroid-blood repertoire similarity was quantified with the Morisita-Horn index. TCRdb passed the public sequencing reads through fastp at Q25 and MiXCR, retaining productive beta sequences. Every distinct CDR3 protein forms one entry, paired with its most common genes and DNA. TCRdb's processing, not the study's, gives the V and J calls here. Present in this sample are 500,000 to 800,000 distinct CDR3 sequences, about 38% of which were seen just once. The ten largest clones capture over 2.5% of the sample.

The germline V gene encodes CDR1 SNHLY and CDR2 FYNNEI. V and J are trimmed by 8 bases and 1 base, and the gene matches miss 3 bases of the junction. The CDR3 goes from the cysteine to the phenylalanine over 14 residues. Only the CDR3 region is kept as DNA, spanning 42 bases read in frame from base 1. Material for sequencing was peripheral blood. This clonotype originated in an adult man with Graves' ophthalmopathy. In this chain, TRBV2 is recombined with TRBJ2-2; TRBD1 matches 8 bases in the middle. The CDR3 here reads CASGGTGNTGELFF. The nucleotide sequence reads TGTGCCAGCGGGGGGACAGGGAACACCGGGGAGCTGTTTTTT.